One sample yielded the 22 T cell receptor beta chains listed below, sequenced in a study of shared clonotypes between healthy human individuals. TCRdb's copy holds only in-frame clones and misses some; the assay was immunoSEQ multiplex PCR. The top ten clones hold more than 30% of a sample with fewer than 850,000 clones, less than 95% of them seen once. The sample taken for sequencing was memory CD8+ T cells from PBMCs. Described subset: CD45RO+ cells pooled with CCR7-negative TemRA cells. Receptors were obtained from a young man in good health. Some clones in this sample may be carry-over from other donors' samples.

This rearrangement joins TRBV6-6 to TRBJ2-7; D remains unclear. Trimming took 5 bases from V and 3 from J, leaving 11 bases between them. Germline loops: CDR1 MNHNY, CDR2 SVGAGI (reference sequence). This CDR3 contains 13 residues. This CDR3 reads CASSKNAVYEQYF. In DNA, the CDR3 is TGTGCCAGCAGTAAGAACGCCGTCTACGAGCAGTACTTC.

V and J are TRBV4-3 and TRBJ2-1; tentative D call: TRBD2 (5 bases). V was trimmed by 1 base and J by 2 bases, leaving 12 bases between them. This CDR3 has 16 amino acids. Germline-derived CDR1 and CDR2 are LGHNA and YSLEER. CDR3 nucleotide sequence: TGCGCCAGCAGCCAAGGTTACGGGGATGCCTACAATGAGCAGTTCTTC. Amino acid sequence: CASSQGYGDAYNEQFF.

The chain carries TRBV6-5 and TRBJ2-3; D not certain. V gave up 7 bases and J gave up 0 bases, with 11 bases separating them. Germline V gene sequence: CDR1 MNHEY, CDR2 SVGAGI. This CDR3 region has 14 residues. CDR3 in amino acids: CASTAQESTDTQYF. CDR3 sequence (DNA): TGTGCCAGCACCGCCCAGGAAAGCACAGATACGCAGTATTTT.

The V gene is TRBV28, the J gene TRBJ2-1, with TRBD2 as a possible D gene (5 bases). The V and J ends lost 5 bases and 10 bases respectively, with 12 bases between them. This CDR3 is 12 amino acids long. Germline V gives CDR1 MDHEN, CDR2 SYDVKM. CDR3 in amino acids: CASSPHREEQFF. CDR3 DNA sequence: TGTGCCAGCAGTCCCCATAGGGAGGAGCAGTTCTTC.

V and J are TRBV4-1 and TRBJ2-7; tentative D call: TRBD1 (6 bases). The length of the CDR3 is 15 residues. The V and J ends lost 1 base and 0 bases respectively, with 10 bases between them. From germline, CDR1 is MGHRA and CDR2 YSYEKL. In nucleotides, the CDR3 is TGCGCCAGCAGCCAAGCCGGGACACCCTCCTACGAGCAGTACTTC. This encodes CASSQAGTPSYEQYF.

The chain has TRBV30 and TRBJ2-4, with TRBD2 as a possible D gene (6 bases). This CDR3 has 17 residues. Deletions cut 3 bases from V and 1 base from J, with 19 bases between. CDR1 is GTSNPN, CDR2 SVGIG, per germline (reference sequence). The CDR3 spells CAWSERRGAGAKNIQYF. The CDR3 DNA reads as TGTGCCTGGAGCGAGAGGAGGGGCGCGGGGGCCAAAAACATTCAGTACTTC.

The chain's CDR3 is CASSPGRWRGGSEQYF. In DNA form, the CDR3 reads TGTGCCAGCTCACCGGGGAGGTGGAGGGGGGGAAGCGAGCAGTACTTC. The rearrangement joins TRBV18 to TRBJ2-7; D is perhaps TRBD2 (7 bases). The V end was cut by 3 bases, the J end by 6 bases, with 21 bases between. This CDR3 spans 16 amino acids. Per the germline V gene, CDR1 is KGHSH and CDR2 is LQKENI.

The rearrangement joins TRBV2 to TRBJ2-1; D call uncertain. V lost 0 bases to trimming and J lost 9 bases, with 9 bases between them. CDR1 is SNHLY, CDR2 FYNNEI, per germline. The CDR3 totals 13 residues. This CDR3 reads CASSEARQTEQFF. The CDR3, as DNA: TGTGCCAGCAGTGAAGCGAGGCAAACTGAGCAGTTCTTC.

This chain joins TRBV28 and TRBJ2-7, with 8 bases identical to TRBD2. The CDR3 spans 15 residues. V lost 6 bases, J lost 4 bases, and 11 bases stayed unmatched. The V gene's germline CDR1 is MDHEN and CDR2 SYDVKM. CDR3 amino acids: CASSAPSGSNYEQYF. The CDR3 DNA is TGTGCCAGCAGCGCCCCGAGCGGGAGTAATTACGAGCAGTACTTC.

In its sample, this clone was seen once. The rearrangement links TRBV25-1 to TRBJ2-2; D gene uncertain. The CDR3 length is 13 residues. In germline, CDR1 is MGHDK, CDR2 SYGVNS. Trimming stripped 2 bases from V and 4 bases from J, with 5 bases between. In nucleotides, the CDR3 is TGTGCCAGCAGTGAAACCATCACCGGGGAGCTGTTTTTT. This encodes CASSETITGELFF. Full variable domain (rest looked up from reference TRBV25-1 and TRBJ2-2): EADIYQTPRYLVIGTGKKITLECSQTMGHDKMYWYQQDPGMELHLIHYSYGVNSTEKGDLSSESTVSRIRTEHFPLTLESARPSHTSQYLCASSETITGELFFGEGSRLTVL.

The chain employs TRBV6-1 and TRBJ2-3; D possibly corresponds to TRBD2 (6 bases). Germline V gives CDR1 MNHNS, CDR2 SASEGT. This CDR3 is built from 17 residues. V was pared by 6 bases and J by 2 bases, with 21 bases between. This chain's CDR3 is CASRETTGVGITDTQYF. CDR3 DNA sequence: TGTGCCAGCAGGGAAACCACGGGGGTGGGAATCACAGATACGCAGTATTTT.

CDR3 sequence: CASSPGTGVRTGELFF. The DNA of the CDR3 is TGCGCCAGCAGCCCCGGGACAGGGGTAAGGACCGGGGAGCTGTTTTTT. The chain recombines TRBV4-3 with TRBJ2-2; TRBD1 matches at 10 bases. The CDR3 loop spans 16 amino acids. From germline, CDR1 is LGHNA and CDR2 YSLEER. V lost 4 bases, J lost 5 bases, and 7 bases stayed unmatched.

The CDR3, as DNA: TGCAGCGTTGAAGGTGAGGTTACCTACGAGCAGTACTTC. It yields the protein CSVEGEVTYEQYF. The V call is TRBV29-1, the J call TRBJ2-7; D gene uncertain. CDR3 length: 13 amino acids. V was cut by 1 base and J by 2 bases, with 9 bases left in between. Germline V CDR1 and CDR2: SQVTM, ANQGSEA.

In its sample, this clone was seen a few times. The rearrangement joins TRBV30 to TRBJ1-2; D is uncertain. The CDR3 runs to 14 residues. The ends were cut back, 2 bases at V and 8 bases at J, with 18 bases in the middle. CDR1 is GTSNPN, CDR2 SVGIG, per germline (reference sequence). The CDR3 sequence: CAWSSRYRRGGYTF. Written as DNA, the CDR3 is TGTGCCTGGAGTAGTCGCTACCGTCGCGGAGGCTACACCTTC. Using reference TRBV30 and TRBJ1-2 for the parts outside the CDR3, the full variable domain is SQTIHQWPATLVQPVGSPLSLECTVEGTSNPNLYWYRQAAGRGLQLLFYSVGIGQISSEVPQNLSASRPQDRQFILSSKKLLLSDSGFYLCAWSSRYRRGGYTFGSGTRLTVV.

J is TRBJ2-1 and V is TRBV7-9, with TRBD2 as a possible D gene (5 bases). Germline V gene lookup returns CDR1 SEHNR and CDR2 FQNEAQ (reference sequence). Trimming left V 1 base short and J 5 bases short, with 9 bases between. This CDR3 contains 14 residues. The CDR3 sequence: CASSLGGSHNEQFF. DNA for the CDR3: TGTGCCAGCAGCTTAGGTGGGAGCCACAATGAGCAGTTCTTC.

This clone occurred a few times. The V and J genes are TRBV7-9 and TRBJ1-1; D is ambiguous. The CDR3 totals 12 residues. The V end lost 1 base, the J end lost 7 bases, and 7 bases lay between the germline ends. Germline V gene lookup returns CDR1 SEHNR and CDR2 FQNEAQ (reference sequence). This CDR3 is CASSLDSLEAFF. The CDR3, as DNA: TGTGCCAGCAGCTTAGACAGTCTTGAAGCTTTCTTT.

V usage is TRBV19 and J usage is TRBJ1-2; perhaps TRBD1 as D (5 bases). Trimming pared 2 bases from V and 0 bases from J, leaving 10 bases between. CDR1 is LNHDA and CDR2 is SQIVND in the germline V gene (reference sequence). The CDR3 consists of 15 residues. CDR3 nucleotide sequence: TGTGCCAGTAGTATAATCCCGGGGGCTAACTATGGCTACACCTTC. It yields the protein CASSIIPGANYGYTF. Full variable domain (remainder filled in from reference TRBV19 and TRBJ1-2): DGGITQSPKYLFRKEGQNVTLSCEQNLNHDAMYWYRQDPGQGLRLIYYSQIVNDFQKGDIAEGYSVSREKKESFPLTVTSAQKNPTAFYLCASSIIPGANYGYTFGSGTRLTVV.

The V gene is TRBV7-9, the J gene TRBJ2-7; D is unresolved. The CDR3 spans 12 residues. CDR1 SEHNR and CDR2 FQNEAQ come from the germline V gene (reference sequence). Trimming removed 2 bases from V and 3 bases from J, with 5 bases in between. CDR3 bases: TGTGCCAGCAGCTTAAACGTCTACGAGCAGTACTTC. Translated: CASSLNVYEQYF.

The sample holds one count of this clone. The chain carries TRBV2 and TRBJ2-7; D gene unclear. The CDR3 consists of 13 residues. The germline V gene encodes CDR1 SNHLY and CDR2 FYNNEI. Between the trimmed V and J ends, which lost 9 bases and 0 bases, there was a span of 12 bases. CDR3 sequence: CASESGSSYEQYF. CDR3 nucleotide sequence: TGTGCCAGTGAATCCGGCAGCTCCTACGAGCAGTACTTC.

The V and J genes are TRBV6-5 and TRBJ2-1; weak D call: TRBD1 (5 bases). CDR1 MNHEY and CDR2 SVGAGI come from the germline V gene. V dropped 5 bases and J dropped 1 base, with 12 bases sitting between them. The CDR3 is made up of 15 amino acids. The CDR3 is CASSLQGWSYNEQFF. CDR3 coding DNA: TGTGCCAGCAGTCTCCAGGGCTGGTCCTACAATGAGCAGTTCTTC.

CDR3 loop: CASSLNYEQFF. DNA of the CDR3: TGTGCCAGCAGCTTAAATTATGAGCAGTTCTTC. The chain employs TRBV7-9 and TRBJ2-1; D not certain. Germline-derived CDR1 and CDR2 are SEHNR and FQNEAQ (reference sequence). V shed 2 bases and J shed 8 bases, with 4 bases lying between them. The CDR3 is made up of 11 amino acids.

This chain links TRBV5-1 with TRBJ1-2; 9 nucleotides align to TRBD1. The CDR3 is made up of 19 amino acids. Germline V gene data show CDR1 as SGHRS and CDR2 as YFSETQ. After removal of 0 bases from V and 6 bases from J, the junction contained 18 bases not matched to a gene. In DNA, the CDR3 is TGCGCCAGCAGCTTGGGGGTGGGACAGGGTCGTCCGGGGCAGGATGGCTACACCTTC. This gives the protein CASSLGVGQGRPGQDGYTF.